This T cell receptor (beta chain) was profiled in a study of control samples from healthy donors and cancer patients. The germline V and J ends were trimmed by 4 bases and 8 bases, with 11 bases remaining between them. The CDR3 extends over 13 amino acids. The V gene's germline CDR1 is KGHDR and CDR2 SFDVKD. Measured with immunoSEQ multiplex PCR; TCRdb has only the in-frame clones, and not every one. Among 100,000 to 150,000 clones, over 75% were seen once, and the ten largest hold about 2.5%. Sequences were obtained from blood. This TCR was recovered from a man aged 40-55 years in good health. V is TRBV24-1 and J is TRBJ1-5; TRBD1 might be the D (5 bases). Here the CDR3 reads CATSDLGREPQHF. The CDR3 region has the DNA TGTGCCACCAGTGACTTGGGGCGGGAGCCCCAGCATTTT.